These T cell receptor beta chains were read from a single sample in a study of CD8 T cells in Susac syndrome. TCRdb reanalysed the immunoSEQ multiplex PCR reads using MiXCR and keeps one entry per CDR3 protein. Of about 200,000 distinct CDR3 sequences listed, about 93% are singletons. Sequencing input: CD8+ T cells from PBMCs. These receptors were collected from a human donor with multiple sclerosis. Both conserved end residues are part of each CDR3. The D gene is left open where the match is weak. Some rows have no size entry. The others give once, few or many, or a class for an expanded clone.

CDR3: CASSEYGAGGDYTF
DNA: TGTGCCAGCAGTGAATACGGGGCAGGTGGAGACTACACCTTC
J: TRBJ1-2
D: .
size: .
V: TRBV2

CDR3: CASSQEGEETQYF
DNA: TGCGCCAGCAGCCAAGAGGGGGAAGAGACCCAGTACTTC
J: TRBJ2-5
D: .
size: .
V: TRBV4-3

CDR3: CASSLTGNINEKLFF
DNA: TGTGCCAGCAGTTTGACAGGCAATATTAATGAAAAACTGTTTTTT
J: TRBJ1-4
D: .
size: .
V: TRBV9

CDR3: CASSIWASGGTGELFF
DNA: TGTGCCAGTAGTATTTGGGCTAGCGGAGGGACCGGGGAGCTGTTTTTT
J: TRBJ2-2
D: TRBD2
size: .
V: TRBV19

CDR3: CSASPRAEQYF
DNA: TGCAGTGCTAGTCCCAGGGCCGAGCAGTACTTC
J: TRBJ2-7
D: .
size: .
V: TRBV20-1

CDR3: CASRPLGLTSAYEQYF
DNA: TGTGCCAGCAGACCCCTCGGGCTAACATCCGCCTACGAGCAGTACTTC
J: TRBJ2-7
D: .
size: .
V: TRBV7-3

CDR3: CASSWDFGTGELFF
DNA: TGTGCCAGCAGCTGGGACTTCGGGACCGGGGAGCTGTTTTTT
J: TRBJ2-2
D: .
size: .
V: TRBV7-9

CDR3: CASSIRRGDGYTF
DNA: TGTGCCAGTAGTATACGCAGGGGTGATGGCTACACCTTC
J: TRBJ1-2
D: .
size: .
V: TRBV19

CDR3: CASGLVAVQTNTEAFF
DNA: TGTGCTAGTGGTTTGGTCGCTGTACAGACGAACACTGAAGCTTTCTTT
J: TRBJ1-1
D: .
size: .
V: TRBV12-5

CDR3: CACNSQAGESYNEQFF
DNA: TGTGCCTGTAACTCTCAGGCGGGGGAGTCCTACAATGAGCAGTTCTTC
J: TRBJ2-1
D: TRBD2
size: .
V: TRBV30

CDR3: CASLGGNYEQYF
DNA: TGTGCCTCCCTAGGCGGGAACTACGAGCAGTACTTC
J: TRBJ2-7
D: .
size: .
V: TRBV10-3

CDR3: CATRLAGESEQYF
DNA: TGTGCCACCCGACTAGCGGGAGAATCCGAGCAGTACTTC
J: TRBJ2-7
D: TRBD2
size: .
V: TRBV6-2/TRBV6-3

CDR3: CASSHTLMYEQYF
DNA: TGCGCCAGCAGCCATACCCTAATGTACGAGCAGTACTTC
J: TRBJ2-7
D: .
size: .
V: TRBV4-3

CDR3: CASSQDLGYWDEQYF
DNA: TGCGCCAGCAGCCAAGATCTCGGGTATTGGGACGAGCAGTACTTC
J: TRBJ2-7
D: .
size: once
V: TRBV4-3

CDR3: CASSFGDIEETQYF
DNA: TGTGCCAGCAGCTTTGGGGACATAGAAGAGACCCAGTACTTC
J: TRBJ2-5
D: .
size: .
V: TRBV7-9

CDR3: CASSQGRDTQYF
DNA: TGTGCCAGCAGCCAAGGCCGTGATACGCAGTATTTT
J: TRBJ2-3
D: .
size: .
V: TRBV4-2

CDR3: CASSVIPGELFF
DNA: TGTGCCAGCAGCGTGATTCCCGGGGAGCTGTTTTTT
J: TRBJ2-2
D: .
size: .
V: TRBV9